This TCR beta chain was sequenced for a study of blood T cell repertoires in COVID-19. Across the study: The samples span acute and convalescent COVID-19 from the United States, Italy and Spain. In each case, the material was cDNA or gDNA derived from T cells, B-cell-depleted T cells, or PBMCs.

As handled by the study authors: Estimation of nucleated cell counts relied on the amplification of reference gene primers. Measured with immunoSEQ multiplex PCR; TCRdb has only the in-frame clones, and not every one. That table furnishes V, J and clone size, whereas the DNA furnished D and trimming. The sample shows 60,000 to 75,000 clones, roughly 80% of them seen only once. This clone came up a few times. The sequenced sample was peripheral blood. The clonotype was recovered from a woman older than 75 with acute or convalescent COVID-19.

The CDR3 DNA sequence: TGTGCCTGGAATAGGGGGACTGAAGCTTTCTTT. It yields the protein CAWNRGTEAFF. The chain is built from TRBV30 and TRBJ1-1, with D possibly TRBD1 on 6 matching bases. Trimming cost V 4 bases and J 5 bases, with 8 bases left between them. Germline CDR1 and CDR2: GTSNPN and SVGIG (reference sequence). CDR3 length: 11 amino acids.